These T cell receptor beta chains were read from a single sample in a study of regulatory and conventional T cells in RAG deficiency. Generated by immunoSEQ multiplex PCR, the TCRdb table keeps only in-frame clones and is missing some. The sample lists tens of thousands of clones, about 93% seen once, with over 0.75% in the top ten. These data were also reused for a study on regulatory T cells.

The sample taken for sequencing was Tregs sorted from blood. These receptor sequences come from a human donor in good health. Both conserved end residues are part of each CDR3. Fields, in order: J gene, V gene, clone size, D gene, CDR3 protein, CDR3 DNA. D genes are given only for firm matches. Where a row states a size, it is once, few, many or the class of an expanded clone; other rows omit it.

j_gene: TRBJ2-3
v_gene: TRBV6-5
abundance: NA
d_gene: TRBD2
CDR3aa: CASSYPAGGLPDTQYF
CDR3nt: TGTGCCAGCAGTTACCCAGCGGGGGGGCTACCAGATACGCAGTATTTT

j_gene: TRBJ2-7
v_gene: TRBV6-1
abundance: NA
d_gene: NA
CDR3aa: CASSYGYYEQYF
CDR3nt: TGTGCCAGCAGTTATGGTTACTACGAGCAGTACTTC

j_gene: TRBJ1-1
v_gene: TRBV7-2
abundance: NA
d_gene: NA
CDR3aa: CASSLYQGLAFF
CDR3nt: TGTGCCAGCAGCTTATATCAAGGGTTGGCTTTCTTT

j_gene: TRBJ1-2
v_gene: TRBV18
abundance: NA
d_gene: NA
CDR3aa: CASSPESSLYGYTF
CDR3nt: TGTGCCAGCTCACCGGAAAGTAGCCTCTATGGCTACACCTTC

j_gene: TRBJ1-2
v_gene: TRBV5-1
abundance: NA
d_gene: NA
CDR3aa: CASSLVADYGYTF
CDR3nt: TGCGCCAGCAGCTTGGTCGCAGATTATGGCTACACCTTC

j_gene: TRBJ1-1
v_gene: TRBV6-1
abundance: once
d_gene: NA
CDR3aa: CASRDMNTEAFF
CDR3nt: TGTGCCAGCAGGGATATGAACACTGAAGCTTTCTTT

j_gene: TRBJ2-5
v_gene: TRBV10-3
abundance: NA
d_gene: NA
CDR3aa: CAISASEISWRETQYF
CDR3nt: TGTGCCATCAGTGCCAGCGAAATTAGTTGGAGAGAGACCCAGTACTTC

j_gene: TRBJ2-5
v_gene: TRBV4-1
abundance: NA
d_gene: TRBD2
CDR3aa: CASSYGLAEETQYF
CDR3nt: TGCGCCAGCAGCTACGGACTAGCGGAAGAGACCCAGTACTTC

j_gene: TRBJ2-1
v_gene: TRBV4-1
abundance: once
d_gene: NA
CDR3aa: CASSHPQGEASNEQFF
CDR3nt: TGCGCCAGCAGCCATCCACAGGGTGAGGCGAGCAATGAGCAGTTCTTC

j_gene: TRBJ1-1
v_gene: TRBV5-1
abundance: NA
d_gene: NA
CDR3aa: CASSLSVGVVNTEAFF
CDR3nt: TGCGCCAGCAGCTTGTCGGTCGGGGTGGTGAACACTGAAGCTTTCTTT

j_gene: TRBJ2-7
v_gene: TRBV7-2
abundance: few
d_gene: NA
CDR3aa: CASSLGGRWQYF
CDR3nt: TGTGCCAGCAGCTTAGGGGGAAGGTGGCAGTACTTC

j_gene: TRBJ2-2
v_gene: TRBV5-6
abundance: NA
d_gene: NA
CDR3aa: CASSLSHRVTNTGELFF
CDR3nt: TGTGCCAGCAGCTTGTCCCACAGGGTCACGAACACCGGGGAGCTGTTTTTT

j_gene: TRBJ1-6
v_gene: TRBV19
abundance: NA
d_gene: NA
CDR3aa: CASSKVQGNSPLHF
CDR3nt: TGTGCCAGTAGTAAGGTGCAGGGAAATTCACCCCTCCACTTT

j_gene: TRBJ1-6
v_gene: TRBV7-2
abundance: NA
d_gene: NA
CDR3aa: CASSLVVQGNSPLHF
CDR3nt: TGTGCCAGCAGCCTAGTAGTGCAGGGTAATTCACCCCTCCACTTT

j_gene: TRBJ2-7
v_gene: TRBV15
abundance: NA
d_gene: NA
CDR3aa: CATSRDRVSPKQYF
CDR3nt: TGTGCCACCAGCAGAGATCGGGTTTCTCCCAAGCAGTACTTC

j_gene: TRBJ1-2
v_gene: TRBV6-6
abundance: once
d_gene: TRBD1
CDR3aa: CASSARTGAAYYGYTF
CDR3nt: TGTGCCAGCAGTGCTCGGACAGGAGCAGCCTACTATGGCTACACCTTC

j_gene: TRBJ2-7
v_gene: TRBV5-4
abundance: NA
d_gene: TRBD1
CDR3aa: CASSPDRNPYEQYF
CDR3nt: TGTGCCAGCAGCCCGGACAGGAACCCTTACGAGCAGTACTTC

j_gene: TRBJ1-2
v_gene: TRBV2
abundance: NA
d_gene: NA
CDR3aa: CASRQGGIYGYTF
CDR3nt: TGTGCCAGCAGACAGGGCGGTATCTATGGCTACACCTTC

j_gene: TRBJ1-5
v_gene: TRBV18
abundance: NA
d_gene: NA
CDR3aa: CASSPGRQPQHF
CDR3nt: TGTGCCAGCTCACCAGGGCGTCAGCCCCAGCATTTT

j_gene: TRBJ1-4
v_gene: TRBV23-1
abundance: NA
d_gene: NA
CDR3aa: CASSPSQTTNEKLFF
CDR3nt: TGCGCCAGCAGTCCCTCACAGACAACTAATGAAAAACTGTTTTTT

j_gene: TRBJ1-3
v_gene: TRBV9
abundance: NA
d_gene: NA
CDR3aa: CASSVTGFHSGNTIYF
CDR3nt: TGTGCCAGCAGCGTTACAGGGTTTCACTCTGGAAACACCATATATTTT

j_gene: TRBJ1-6
v_gene: TRBV7-9
abundance: NA
d_gene: NA
CDR3aa: CASSLGDLNSPLHF
CDR3nt: TGTGCCAGCAGCTTAGGGGATTTGAATTCACCCCTCCATTTT

j_gene: TRBJ2-2
v_gene: TRBV28
abundance: NA
d_gene: NA
CDR3aa: CATNRQANTGELFF
CDR3nt: TGTGCCACCAACCGACAGGCGAACACCGGGGAGCTGTTTTTT

j_gene: TRBJ1-2
v_gene: TRBV7-9
abundance: once
d_gene: TRBD1
CDR3aa: CASSSDRGRKNYGYTF
CDR3nt: TGTGCCAGCAGCTCGGACAGGGGGAGGAAGAACTATGGCTACACCTTC

j_gene: TRBJ1-3
v_gene: TRBV28
abundance: NA
d_gene: TRBD1
CDR3aa: CASSATGQVPGNTIYF
CDR3nt: TGTGCCAGCAGCGCTACGGGACAGGTTCCTGGAAACACCATATATTTT

j_gene: TRBJ1-5
v_gene: TRBV6-6
abundance: NA
d_gene: NA
CDR3aa: CASSYEVPIQPQHF
CDR3nt: TGTGCCAGCAGTTACGAAGTCCCTATACAGCCCCAGCATTTT

j_gene: TRBJ1-2
v_gene: TRBV20-1
abundance: NA
d_gene: NA
CDR3aa: CSARDLVYTF
CDR3nt: TGCAGTGCTAGAGATTTGGTCTACACCTTC

j_gene: TRBJ2-1
v_gene: TRBV9
abundance: NA
d_gene: NA
CDR3aa: CASSVGPLSNEQFF
CDR3nt: TGTGCCAGCAGCGTGGGACCCCTCAGCAATGAGCAGTTCTTC

j_gene: TRBJ2-7
v_gene: TRBV6-1
abundance: once
d_gene: NA
CDR3aa: CASSVTVSSYEQYF
CDR3nt: TGTGCCAGCAGTGTAACAGTTAGCTCCTACGAGCAGTACTTC